The rows below give T cell receptor beta chains drawn from one sample of a study of Graves' ophthalmopathy and Graves' hyperthyroidism. TCRdb processed the multiplex PCR reads anew with MiXCR; each CDR3 protein has one entry. Of approximately 1.2 million distinct CDR3 sequences in the sample, around a third were seen once. Specimen: peripheral blood or thyroid tissue (not recorded which). The receptor source for this set is an adult man with Graves' hyperthyroidism. The CDR3 runs from the conserved cysteine through the conserved F or W. A D gene is named only where the DNA matches it firmly. The size of a clone is reported for some rows only, either as once, few or many, or as a class for expanded clones.

CSAPASSYEQYF	TGCAGTGCCCCGGCCAGCTCCTACGAGCAGTACTTC	TRBJ2-7	.	TRBV20-1	.
CASSPGAISNQPQHF	TGTGCCAGCAGCCCCGGGGCAATTAGCAATCAGCCCCAGCATTTT	TRBJ1-5	.	TRBV5-5	.
CASSRDIGLGEQYF	TGCGCCAGCAGCCGGGACATTGGCTTGGGCGAGCAGTACTTC	TRBJ2-7	many	TRBV5-1	.
CASSQPTGRFGELFF	TGTGCCAGCAGCCAACCAACAGGGAGGTTCGGGGAGCTGTTTTTT	TRBJ2-2	.	TRBV14	.
CSVTSGRQETIYF	TGCAGCGTAACTAGCGGGCGCCAAGAGACCATATATTTT	TRBJ1-3	.	TRBV29-1	.
CASIASGRAVVSQYF	TGTGCCAGCATCGCGAGCGGGAGGGCCGTAGTATCGCAGTATTTT	TRBJ2-3	.	TRBV10-3	TRBD2
CASSQVWRTGVNGYTF	TGCGCCAGCAGCCAAGTATGGCGGACAGGGGTGAATGGCTACACCTTC	TRBJ1-2	.	TRBV4-3	TRBD1
CASSFRLAAHEQYF	TGTGCCAGCAGCTTCCGACTAGCGGCCCACGAGCAGTACTTC	TRBJ2-7	.	TRBV7-2	TRBD2
CASRAWNNEQFF	TGTGCCAGCAGGGCCTGGAACAATGAGCAGTTCTTC	TRBJ2-1	.	TRBV25-1	.
CASIKAGTEAFF	TGTGCCAGCATCAAAGCCGGGACTGAAGCTTTCTTT	TRBJ1-1	few	TRBV6-6	.
CASSPWGPGNSPLHF	TGTGCCAGCAGCCCCTGGGGCCCTGGGAATTCACCCCTCCACTTT	TRBJ1-6	.	TRBV9	.
CSVVVRNEQFF	TGCAGCGTTGTAGTAAGAAATGAGCAGTTCTTC	TRBJ2-1	.	TRBV29-1	.
CASGRQSLSYEQYF	TGTGCCAGCGGCCGACAGTCTCTCTCCTACGAGCAGTACTTC	TRBJ2-7	.	TRBV5-6	.
CASSAPSSNTGELFF	TGTGCCAGCAGTGCCCCCAGTTCGAACACCGGGGAGCTGTTTTTT	TRBJ2-2	many	TRBV2	.
CASSQGPGADEKLFF	TGTGCCAGCAGCCAGGGGCCCGGGGCCGATGAAAAACTGTTTTTT	TRBJ1-4	many	TRBV7-2	.
CASRKKEMNTEAFF	TGTGCCAGCAGAAAAAAAGAAATGAACACTGAAGCTTTCTTT	TRBJ1-1	few	TRBV27	.
CASSVDAGAGDQPQHF	TGTGCCAGCAGCGTAGACGCAGGGGCGGGGGATCAGCCCCAGCATTTT	TRBJ1-5	many	TRBV9	.
CASRETGIGETQYF	TGTGCCAGCAGGGAGACAGGGATTGGAGAGACCCAGTACTTC	TRBJ2-5	many	TRBV12-3/TRBV12-4	TRBD1
CASSYSGLTEAFF	TGTGCCAGCAGTTACAGCGGTCTCACTGAAGCTTTCTTT	TRBJ1-1	few	TRBV6-5	.
CASSPSYGSTF	TGTGCCAGCAGCCCAAGCTATGGCTCCACCTTC	TRBJ1-2	.	TRBV7-9	.
CASSRRQSSGSYEQYF	TGTGCCAGCAGCCGCCGTCAATCTAGCGGGAGTTACGAGCAGTACTTC	TRBJ2-7	many	TRBV7-2	TRBD2
CASSELDYQETQYF	TGTGCCAGCAGTGAGCTCGACTACCAAGAGACCCAGTACTTC	TRBJ2-5	.	TRBV6-5	.
CSADAKPSGLTVPLEQYF	TGCAGTGCAGATGCCAAGCCTTCGGGACTCACGGTTCCCCTCGAGCAGTACTTC	TRBJ2-7	few	TRBV20-1	.
CASSLVSGGDYTF	TGTGCCAGCAGTTTAGTGTCAGGGGGCGACTACACCTTC	TRBJ1-2	many	TRBV12-3/TRBV12-4	TRBD1
CASSVDGSMGYTF	TGTGCCAGCAGCGTAGACGGTTCGATGGGCTACACCTTC	TRBJ1-2	.	TRBV9	.
CSVEGTGTGESGYEQYF	TGCAGCGTTGAAGGCACAGGGACAGGGGAGTCAGGCTACGAGCAGTACTTC	TRBJ2-7	.	TRBV29-1	TRBD1